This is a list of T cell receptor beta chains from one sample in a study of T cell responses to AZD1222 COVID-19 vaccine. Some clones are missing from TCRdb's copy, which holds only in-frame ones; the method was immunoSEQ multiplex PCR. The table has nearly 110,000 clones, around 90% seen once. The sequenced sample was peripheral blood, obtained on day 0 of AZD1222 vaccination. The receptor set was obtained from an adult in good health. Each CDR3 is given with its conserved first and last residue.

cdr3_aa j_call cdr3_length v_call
CATQRMNTEAFF TRBJ1-1 12 TRBV7-9
CASQSGRVTDTQYF TRBJ2-3 14 TRBV5-1
CASSPREVDNEQFF TRBJ2-1 14 TRBV4-1
CASSLGGTNEKLFF TRBJ1-4 14 TRBV5-1
CASSEGPNTGELFF TRBJ2-2 14 TRBV18
CASSSYRGPTGNTIYF TRBJ1-3 16 TRBV7-2
CASAAGENTEAFF TRBJ1-1 13 TRBV5-1
CASSAGPTGSDTQYF TRBJ2-3 15 TRBV27
CATTASGSVNEQFF TRBJ2-1 14 TRBV10-3
CASSVGEETQYF TRBJ2-5 12 TRBV9
CASSLNTEAFF TRBJ1-1 11 TRBV5-6
CASSLDSMSGYTF TRBJ1-2 13 TRBV5-1
CASSRPSGSSYNEQFF TRBJ2-1 16 TRBV6-6
CASSPGGVGYEQYF TRBJ2-7 14 TRBV5-4
CASSPGDSSQPQHF TRBJ1-5 14 TRBV18
CASSPQGAGSTGELFF TRBJ2-2 16 TRBV6-2/TRBV6-3
CASSSGNTGELFF TRBJ2-2 13 TRBV28
CASSVGRYTEAFF TRBJ1-1 13 TRBV11-2
CASISIAVGGNADTEAFF TRBJ1-1 18 TRBV19
CASSYSLGGGTEAFF TRBJ1-1 15 TRBV6-2/TRBV6-3
CASGQGNQPQHF TRBJ1-5 12 TRBV30
CASSQGPVSSYNEQFF TRBJ2-1 16 TRBV14
CASSQDFRLAEVDTQYF TRBJ2-3 17 TRBV4-2
CASSYGARQPQHF TRBJ1-5 13 TRBV6-5
CASSEQGQRGQPQHF TRBJ1-5 15 TRBV2
CASSSGVGDSPLHF TRBJ1-6 14 TRBV5-5
CASSPGPDPNYGYTF TRBJ1-2 15 TRBV7-9
CASSYGRATGGYEQFF TRBJ2-1 16 TRBV6-5
CASSLNGRLNTQYF TRBJ2-3 14 TRBV5-1
CASSINLVIAGYTF TRBJ1-2 14 TRBV19
CASSGSNTDTQYF TRBJ2-3 13 TRBV25-1
CASSFDSYMNTEAFF TRBJ1-1 15 TRBV7-2
CASSVGGGESTDTQYF TRBJ2-3 16 TRBV9
CASRGTSGSPGEQYF TRBJ2-7 15 TRBV28
CASRPKPPGAGVGEQYF TRBJ2-7 17 TRBV7-3
CASSPAEAGGVHEQYF TRBJ2-7 16 TRBV5-4
CASSFAQGTEAFF TRBJ1-1 13 TRBV7-8
CASSEAGSGSSYEQYF TRBJ2-7 16 TRBV6-1
CASSEAGRISHGYTF TRBJ1-2 15 TRBV6-1
CATSDGTSGRGNEQFF TRBJ2-1 16 TRBV24-1
CASSLDLAGVGEQFF TRBJ2-1 15 TRBV5-1
CATGQEHASNQPQHF TRBJ1-5 15 TRBV10-3
CASSFGGANEKLFF TRBJ1-4 14 TRBV7-2
CASRPPGAREKLFF TRBJ1-4 14 TRBV6-6
CASSLGQKVGDTQYF TRBJ2-3 15 TRBV5-4
CASSESSASYEQYF TRBJ2-7 14 TRBV10-1
CASSVGPRDIQYF TRBJ2-4 13 TRBV2
CASSDTGGLSGYTF TRBJ1-2 14 TRBV3-1/TRBV3-2
CASSPARGDNSPLHF TRBJ1-6 15 TRBV18
CATSRERPPDTQYF TRBJ2-3 14 TRBV24-1
CASSFGGTSQYGYTF TRBJ1-2 15 TRBV5-1
CASSATGAEYEQYF TRBJ2-7 14 TRBV9
CASSLVSGRGETQYF TRBJ2-5 15 TRBV5-5
CASSESGYEQYF TRBJ2-7 12 TRBV10-2
CASSLTVNTEAFF TRBJ1-1 13 TRBV25-1
CASSLVTGETEAFF TRBJ1-1 14 TRBV5-1
CASKRQGDTEAFF TRBJ1-1 13 TRBV6-6
CASSPPGQAGGTEAFF TRBJ1-1 16 TRBV18
CASSWTGGETEAFF TRBJ1-1 14 TRBV5-1